These 20 T cell receptor beta chains came from one sample sequenced in a study of blood T cells in healthy people across ages. Using a J-beta primer mix together with a sample-barcoded 5' primer, a second PCR was run for about 6 to 11 cycles. TCRdb used MiXCR to reprocess the 5' RACE reads, holding one entry per CDR3 protein. The data show around 1.5 million distinct CDR3 sequences, around 39% seen once. The sequenced sample was blood. All receptors derive from a woman between 18 and 29 years old in good health.

This clonotype was counted only a few times. The chain carries TRBV7-2 and TRBJ1-2; D unclear. The CDR3 consists of 12 residues. V gave up 5 bases and J gave up 5 bases, with 9 bases separating them. Germline CDR1 is SGHTA and CDR2 is FQGNSA. The chain's CDR3 is CASSRPNYGYTF. DNA of the CDR3: TGTGCCAGCAGCCGCCCCAATTATGGCTACACCTTC.

J is TRBJ2-3 and V is TRBV5-1, with 9 bases that match TRBD2. Trimming took 4 bases from V and 2 from J; bases not matched to a gene: 8. The V gene's germline CDR1 is SGHRS and CDR2 YFSETQ. The CDR3 consists of 16 residues. CDR3 loop: CASSIGTSRITDTQYF. Here the CDR3 DNA reads TGCGCCAGCAGCATAGGGACTAGCCGTATCACAGATACGCAGTATTTT.

J is TRBJ2-4 and V is TRBV5-1; D may match TRBD1 or TRBD2 (5 bases each). V lost 5 bases and J 0 bases, leaving 15 bases between the germline ends. This CDR3 spans 16 amino acids. CDR1 and CDR2 (germline): SGHRS, YFSETQ. CDR3 protein: CASSPTGGVAKNIQYF. DNA of the CDR3: TGCGCCAGCAGTCCCACAGGAGGAGTAGCCAAAAACATTCAGTACTTC.

This clonotype turned up a few times. This rearrangement joins TRBV20-1 to TRBJ2-1, with D unresolved. Germline CDR1 is DFQATT and CDR2 is SNEGSKA (reference sequence). The CDR3 totals 14 residues. V lost 6 bases and J 5 bases, leaving 17 bases between the germline ends. CDR3 in DNA: TGCAGTGCGGCAAAGAGATCAATCCACAATGAGCAGTTCTTC. Translating gives CSAAKRSIHNEQFF.

CDR3 region: CASRPIGAETQYF. For the CDR3, the DNA is TGCGCCAGCAGACCGATTGGGGCAGAGACCCAGTACTTC. The chain is built from TRBV5-1 and TRBJ2-5, with D maybe TRBD1 (5 bases). This CDR3 is built from 13 residues. The V gene lost 5 bases and the J gene lost 4 bases, with 12 bases spanning the gap. Germline V CDR1 and CDR2: SGHRS, YFSETQ.

V gene TRBV29-1 combines with J gene TRBJ2-4; TRBD1 is a possible D gene (5 bases). The end of the DNA is better explained by TRBJ2-7, so the J call may be wrong. Germline CDR1 is SQVTM and CDR2 is ANQGSEA. This CDR3 region has 17 residues. The CDR3 reads CSVYPAGPAPSSYEQYF. Here the CDR3 DNA reads TGCAGCGTTTATCCAGCAGGGCCCGCGCCGAGCTCCTACGAGCAGTACTTC.

The rearrangement uses TRBV14 and TRBJ1-1, with 8 bases fitting TRBD1. The CDR3 loop spans 16 amino acids. The germline V gene has CDR1 SGHDN and CDR2 FVKESK. The trim removed 4 bases at V and 4 bases at J, leaving 11 bases unmatched. This CDR3 reads CASSPFLGQGSTEAFF. The DNA for the CDR3 is TGTGCCAGCAGCCCCTTTCTTGGACAGGGCTCCACTGAAGCTTTCTTT.

The chain couples TRBV7-9 to TRBJ1-1; 8 bases line up with TRBD1. The length of the CDR3 is 15 residues. V lost 5 bases, J lost 5 bases, and 10 bases stayed unmatched. CDR1 and CDR2 from the germline V gene are SEHNR and FQNEAQ (reference sequence). DNA for the CDR3: TGTGCCAGCAGCCTTAACGCAGGGGGCTGGACTGAAGCTTTCTTT. Translated, it gives CASSLNAGGWTEAFF.

The CDR3 DNA reads as TGCGCCAGCAGTGAGTCGGGACAGAACTATGGCTACACCTTC. This translates into CASSESGQNYGYTF. The V call is TRBV10-2, the J call TRBJ1-2, with 7 bases matching TRBD1. This CDR3 contains 14 residues. Germline assignment: CDR1 WSHSY and CDR2 SAAADI. The V gene end was trimmed by 0 bases and the J gene end by 2 bases; junction bases not matched to a gene: 0.

The rearrangement links TRBV6-1 to TRBJ1-2, with TRBD1 matching over 7 bases. After removal of 7 bases from V and 2 bases from J, the junction contained 7 bases not matched to a gene. Germline values: CDR1 MNHNS, CDR2 SASEGT. The CDR3 has 14 residues. CDR3 amino acids: CASTKPTGNYGYTF. CDR3 coding DNA: TGTGCCAGCACCAAACCGACAGGGAACTATGGCTACACCTTC.

The chain carries TRBV29-1 and TRBJ2-1; 7 positions match TRBD2. V shed 4 bases and J 5 bases; nucleotides not matched to a gene: 2. CDR1 is SQVTM, CDR2 ANQGSEA, per germline. The CDR3 covers 12 residues. The CDR3 loop reads CSVASGHNEQFF. CDR3 DNA: TGCAGCGTTGCTAGCGGACACAATGAGCAGTTCTTC.

V gene TRBV12-3 or TRBV12-4 combines with J gene TRBJ1-5; D remains unclear. The length of the CDR3 is 14 residues. V lost 6 bases and J 2 bases, leaving 11 bases between the germline ends. The CDR3 protein is CASSDMSGNQPQHF. The CDR3 coding sequence is TGTGCCAGCAGCGACATGTCGGGCAATCAGCCCCAGCATTTT.

The J gene is TRBJ2-5, the V gene TRBV6-2 or TRBV6-3; D ambiguous. The CDR3 has 11 residues. Germline CDR1 is MNHEY and CDR2 is SVGEGT. Trimming pared 3 bases from V and 7 bases from J, leaving 6 bases between. The CDR3 nucleotides read TGTGCCAGCAGTTATGCCGGGACCCAGTACTTC. Its translation is CASSYAGTQYF.

The genes are TRBV11-2 and TRBJ2-1; possible D gene TRBD1, 5 bases. Trimming removed 5 bases at V and 2 bases at J, with 16 bases between. Germline values: CDR1 SGHAT, CDR2 FQNNGV. The CDR3 contains 16 residues. The CDR3 bases are TGTGCCAGCAGCCCGTACCGACAGAGCGCCTACAATGAGCAGTTCTTC. Translating gives CASSPYRQSAYNEQFF.

The gene calls are TRBV28 and TRBJ2-1, with TRBD2 matching over 7 bases. Germline V lookup: CDR1 MDHEN, CDR2 SYDVKM. The junction had 7 bases not matched to a gene; V was cut back by 5 bases and J by 0 bases. The CDR3 covers 16 residues. The chain's CDR3 is CASSPRGGGSYNEQFF. CDR3 sequence (DNA): TGTGCCAGCAGTCCCCGGGGCGGGGGCTCCTACAATGAGCAGTTCTTC.

This clonotype was detected a few times. The chain joins TRBV29-1 to TRBJ2-7; a weak D match, TRBD1 (5 bases). Per the germline V gene, CDR1 is SQVTM and CDR2 is ANQGSEA. The V and J ends lost 6 bases and 2 bases respectively, with 14 bases between them. CDR3 length: 13 amino acids. The CDR3 protein is CSVETQVAYEQYF. DNA of the CDR3: TGCAGCGTGGAAACACAGGTAGCCTACGAGCAGTACTTC.

The chain carries TRBV7-2 and TRBJ2-7; D is possibly TRBD1 (7 bases). The CDR3 extends over 15 amino acids. From germline, CDR1 is SGHTA and CDR2 FQGNSA. Trimming took 7 bases from V and 2 from J, leaving 18 bases between them. CDR3 sequence (DNA): TGTGCCAGCACCCTAGACGGAGGGGGCACCTACGAGCAGTACTTC. Protein: CASTLDGGGTYEQYF.

This chain joins TRBV4-2 and TRBJ2-1, with 11 bases that match TRBD2. The CDR3 spans 17 residues. From germline, CDR1 is LGHNA and CDR2 YNFKEQ. The V segment lost 3 bases and the J segment 4 bases; nucleotides outside the gene matches: 8. CDR3 in amino acids: CASSQDATSGKYNEQFF. CDR3 in DNA: TGTGCCAGCAGCCAGGATGCGACTAGCGGGAAGTACAATGAGCAGTTCTTC.

This clonotype was observed a handful of times. The V call is TRBV10-3, the J call TRBJ1-1, with TRBD1 as a possible D gene (5 bases). Trimming left V 2 bases short and J 5 bases short, with 9 bases between. The germline V gene encodes CDR1 ENHRY and CDR2 SYGVKD. The CDR3 totals 13 residues. The CDR3 DNA sequence: TGTGCCATCAGTGAGGGGACGGGAACTGAAGCTTTCTTT. Protein: CAISEGTGTEAFF.

This chain joins TRBV7-2 and TRBJ2-5; TRBD2 aligns across 11 bases. CDR1 and CDR2 (germline): SGHTA, FQGNSA. The CDR3 is 15 amino acids. Trimming took 1 base from V and 11 from J; bases not matched to a gene: 9. This CDR3 reads CASSLGPSGRKEQYF. The CDR3 DNA is TGTGCCAGCAGCTTAGGGCCTAGCGGGAGGAAAGAGCAGTACTTC. Variable domain in full (rest from reference TRBV7-2 and TRBJ2-5): GAGVSQSPSNKVTEKGKDVELRCDPISGHTALYWYRQSLGQGLEFLIYFQGNSAPDKSGLPSDRFSAERTGGSVSTLTIQRTQQEDSAVYLCASSLGPSGRKEQYFGPGTRLLVL.